What follows are 7 T cell receptor beta chains derived from one specimen sequenced in a study of siplizumab effects on memory and regulatory T cells. Libraries were prepared by immunoSEQ multiplex PCR; TCRdb keeps only in-frame clonotypes and omits some of them. The sample has fewer than 120,000 clones; roughly 89% are singletons. The material sequenced was CD4+ T cells sorted from blood. Every receptor here comes from a human donor in good health.

The rearrangement links TRBV6-5 to TRBJ1-2; 8 bases are a match to TRBD1. With V trimmed by 7 bases and J by 2 bases, 3 bases remained unmatched. There are 13 residues in the CDR3. Germline lookup yields CDR1 MNHEY and CDR2 SVGAGI. CDR3: CASTRTGNYGYTF. In DNA form, the CDR3 reads TGTGCCAGCACCCGGACAGGGAACTATGGCTACACCTTC.

This clone appeared a few times. The chain recombines TRBV15 with TRBJ2-3, with D possibly matching TRBD1 (6 bases). V was trimmed by 1 base and J by 2 bases, leaving 10 bases between them. Germline CDR1 is LNHNV and CDR2 is YYDKDF (reference sequence). This CDR3 region has 15 residues. CDR3 residues: CATSRGGGTTDTQYF. CDR3 DNA sequence: TGTGCCACCAGCAGAGGAGGGGGAACCACAGATACGCAGTATTTT.

The CDR3 DNA sequence: TGCGCCAGCAGCCAAACTCAGGGGGCCTCCTCCAGTGAGCAGTTCTTC. It specifies CASSQTQGASSSEQFF. The genes are TRBV5-1 and TRBJ2-1; 8 bases agree with TRBD1. CDR3 size: 16 residues. Germline loops: CDR1 SGHRS, CDR2 YFSETQ. After removal of 4 bases from V and 9 bases from J, the junction contained 15 bases not matched to a gene.

This chain joins TRBV18 and TRBJ1-2; no clear D. Germline V lookup: CDR1 KGHSH, CDR2 LQKENI. The CDR3 contains 13 residues. With 3 bases removed from V and 6 bases from J, the gap between germline ends came to 11 bases. Here the CDR3 reads CASSPFEANGYTF. The DNA for the CDR3 is TGTGCCAGCTCACCGTTCGAAGCAAATGGCTACACCTTC.

V usage is TRBV10-3 and J usage is TRBJ2-7; 7 bases line up with TRBD1. From germline, CDR1 is ENHRY and CDR2 SYGVKD. The CDR3 spans 13 residues. With 11 bases clipped from V and 2 bases from J, the junction kept 9 bases outside the gene matches. CDR3 protein: CAATVDRAYEQYF. The CDR3 DNA is TGTGCCGCCACCGTTGACAGGGCCTACGAGCAGTACTTC.

The genes are TRBV21-1 and TRBJ1-6; no DNA check was done on the table's D call, TRBD1. TRBV21-1 is a listed pseudogene. The CDR3 contains 17 residues. The CDR3 region has the DNA TGTGCCAGCCGAAATCAGGGGGCGCCGATAAATTATTCACCCCTCCACTTT. It is translated as CASRNQGAPINYSPLHF.

The chain employs TRBV4-2 and TRBJ1-4; D is unclear. CDR1 is LGHNA, CDR2 YNFKEQ, per germline. Trimming took off 4 bases at V and 4 bases at J, with 13 bases between the two ends. The CDR3 totals 15 residues. The CDR3 nucleotides are TGTGCCAGCAGCCCGGCGCAGAGAAGTAATGAAAAACTGTTTTTT. Residues: CASSPAQRSNEKLFF.